This T cell receptor (beta chain) emerged from a study of shared clonotypes between healthy human individuals. The study, taken as a whole, reports: The four-donor shared clonotypes exceeded non-shared clonotypes in generation probability, with non-shared ones scoring lower. Clonotypes that were shared across a handful of donors made up approximately 5.1% of naive CD4 clonotypes.

As to this clone: Its matching antigen is unknown.

Profiled with immunoSEQ multiplex PCR; TCRdb holds only in-frame clones, not every one. The data contain hundreds of thousands of clones, about 95% of them singletons. Terminally differentiated effector memory CD45RA+ cells were left out of the naive CD8 fraction, which was CD45RO-negative and positively selected for CCR7. The CDR3 sequence is 13 residues long. V was shortened by 2 bases and J by 3 bases, with 8 bases between the two germline ends. The germline gives CDR1 SGDLS, CDR2 YYNGEE. What was sequenced was naive CD8+ T cells sorted from blood. J is TRBJ1-2 and V is TRBV9, with D possibly TRBD1 on 6 matching bases. The sequence derives from a woman in her twenties or thirties in good health. The CDR3 nucleotides are TGTGCCAGCAGCGTTGGACAGTACTATGGCTACACCTTC. As protein: CASSVGQYYGYTF.